The 12 T cell receptor beta chains below come from one sample, sequenced in a study of T cell responses to AZD1222 COVID-19 vaccine. Clones were sequenced by immunoSEQ multiplex PCR, and TCRdb holds only the in-frame ones, with some missing. Of 100,000 to 150,000 clones in the sample, around 84% were seen once. Sequencing used peripheral blood, obtained 28 days after the second AZD1222 dose. The receptors here all came from an adult who received the AZD1222 COVID-19 vaccine.

This clone has just a few counts. This chain links TRBV24-1 with TRBJ1-1; 7 nucleotides match TRBD1. The CDR3 spans 14 residues. Trimming cost V 5 bases and J 3 bases; bases outside gene matches: 5. The germline V gene encodes CDR1 KGHDR and CDR2 SFDVKD. CDR3 sequence: CATSVDRVDTEAFF. CDR3 bases: TGTGCCACCAGTGTCGACAGGGTGGACACTGAAGCTTTCTTT.

The rearrangement uses TRBV10-3 and TRBJ2-7; no firm D call. Trimming cost V 6 bases and J 4 bases, with 7 bases left between them. The CDR3 extends over 11 amino acids. From germline, CDR1 is ENHRY and CDR2 SYGVKD. The CDR3 reads CAIRAVYEQYF. CDR3 in DNA: TGTGCCATCAGAGCCGTGTACGAGCAGTACTTC.

V gene TRBV12-3 or TRBV12-4 combines with J gene TRBJ1-1; D is undetermined. The CDR3 has 11 residues. The V end was cut by 1 base, the J end by 11 bases, with 8 bases between. The CDR3 nucleotides are TGTGCCAGCAGTTTAGGCAGGACGGCTTTCTTT. This codes for CASSLGRTAFF.

The chain has TRBV5-5 and TRBJ1-2, with no clear D. This CDR3 is built from 14 residues. CDR1 and CDR2 from the germline V gene are SGHKS and YYEKEE (reference sequence). Trimming cost V 4 bases and J 3 bases, with 13 bases left between them. The CDR3 loop is CASSRSHTDYGYTF. CDR3 DNA sequence: TGTGCCAGCAGCCGAAGTCACACAGACTATGGCTACACCTTC.

V gene TRBV14 combines with J gene TRBJ2-3, with D uncertain. Per the germline V gene, CDR1 is SGHDN and CDR2 is FVKESK. Deletions cut 2 bases from V and 6 bases from J, with 9 bases between. This CDR3 spans 13 amino acids. CDR3 sequence: CASSQIGIDTQYF. In nucleotides, the CDR3 is TGTGCCAGCAGCCAAATCGGTATCGATACGCAGTATTTT.

This clone was detected only once. The J gene is TRBJ1-2, the V gene TRBV2; D not resolved. Trimming cost V 2 bases and J 4 bases, with 14 bases left between them. This CDR3 comprises 15 residues. Germline values: CDR1 SNHLY, CDR2 FYNNEI. Here the CDR3 DNA reads TGTGCCAGCAGTGAACTTCGCCCAGGCGGCTATGGCTACACCTTC. It codes for CASSELRPGGYGYTF.

V gene TRBV3-1 (or the pseudogene TRBV3-2) combines with J gene TRBJ1-1; D call uncertain. The length of the CDR3 is 15 residues. Germline CDR1 LGHDT, CDR2 YNNKEL (reference sequence). V dropped 0 bases and J dropped 6 bases, with 14 bases sitting between them. This chain's CDR3 is CASSQEPFDPPEAFF. DNA of the CDR3: TGTGCCAGCAGCCAAGAACCTTTTGACCCTCCTGAAGCTTTCTTT.

The chain carries TRBV10-3 and TRBJ2-7; D might be TRBD1 (6 bases). Germline V gene lookup returns CDR1 ENHRY and CDR2 SYGVKD. The CDR3 runs to 15 residues. Trimming stripped 8 bases from V and 3 bases from J, with 20 bases between. The CDR3 loop is CAIASSQGNFYEQYF. CDR3 nucleotides: TGTGCCATCGCGTCCAGTCAGGGGAATTTCTACGAGCAGTACTTC.

V gene TRBV5-1 combines with J gene TRBJ1-2, with TRBD1 matching over 7 bases. CDR1 is SGHRS, CDR2 YFSETQ, per germline. V lost 0 bases to trimming and J lost 2 bases; unmatched junction nucleotides: 4. The CDR3 runs 15 residues. The CDR3 nucleotides read TGCGCCAGCAGCTTGGGAGAGACAGGGAACTATGGCTACACCTTC. It yields the protein CASSLGETGNYGYTF.

The V gene is TRBV5-4, the J gene TRBJ2-1, with D maybe TRBD1 (6 bases). The CDR3 contains 15 residues. V lost 4 bases and J 3 bases, leaving 14 bases between the germline ends. The germline gives CDR1 SGHNT, CDR2 YYREEE (reference sequence). CDR3 nucleotides: TGTGCCAGCAGCCAGGACAGTCACCTCTACAATGAGCAGTTCTTC. Translation: CASSQDSHLYNEQFF.

This clone showed up just a few times. The chain combines TRBV19 with TRBJ1-1; D perhaps matches TRBD1 (5 bases). The CDR3 is made up of 16 amino acids. Trimming left V 7 bases short and J 0 bases short, with 18 bases between. Germline CDR1 is LNHDA and CDR2 is SQIVND (reference sequence). In nucleotides, the CDR3 is TGTGCCAGTACAGGGAGGGGCGAAGTAATGAACACTGAAGCTTTCTTT. Translated: CASTGRGEVMNTEAFF.

The genes are TRBV24-1 and TRBJ2-3; tentative D call: TRBD2 (5 bases). CDR3 size: 15 residues. The germline V gene has CDR1 KGHDR and CDR2 SFDVKD. V lost 1 base, J lost 1 base, and 8 bases lay in between. The CDR3 loop reads CATSDFVEGTDTQYF. The CDR3 region has the DNA TGTGCCACCAGTGATTTTGTGGAGGGCACAGATACGCAGTATTTT.